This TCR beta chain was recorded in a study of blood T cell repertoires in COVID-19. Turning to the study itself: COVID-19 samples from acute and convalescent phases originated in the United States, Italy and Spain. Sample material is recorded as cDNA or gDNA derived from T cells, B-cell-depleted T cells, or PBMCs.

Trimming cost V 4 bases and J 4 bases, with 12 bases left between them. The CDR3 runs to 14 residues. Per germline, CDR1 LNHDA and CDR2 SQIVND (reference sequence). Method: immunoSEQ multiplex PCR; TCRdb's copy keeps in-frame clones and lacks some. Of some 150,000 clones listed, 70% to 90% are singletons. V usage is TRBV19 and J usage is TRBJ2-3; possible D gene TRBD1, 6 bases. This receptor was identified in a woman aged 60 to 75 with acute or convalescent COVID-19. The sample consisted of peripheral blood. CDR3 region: CASSTSRGADTQYF. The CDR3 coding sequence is TGTGCCAGTAGTACTTCCAGGGGAGCAGATACGCAGTATTTT. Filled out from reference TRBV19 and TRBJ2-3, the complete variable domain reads DGGITQSPKYLFRKEGQNVTLSCEQNLNHDAMYWYRQDPGQGLRLIYYSQIVNDFQKGDIAEGYSVSREKKESFPLTVTSAQKNPTAFYLCASSTSRGADTQYFGPGTRLTVL.